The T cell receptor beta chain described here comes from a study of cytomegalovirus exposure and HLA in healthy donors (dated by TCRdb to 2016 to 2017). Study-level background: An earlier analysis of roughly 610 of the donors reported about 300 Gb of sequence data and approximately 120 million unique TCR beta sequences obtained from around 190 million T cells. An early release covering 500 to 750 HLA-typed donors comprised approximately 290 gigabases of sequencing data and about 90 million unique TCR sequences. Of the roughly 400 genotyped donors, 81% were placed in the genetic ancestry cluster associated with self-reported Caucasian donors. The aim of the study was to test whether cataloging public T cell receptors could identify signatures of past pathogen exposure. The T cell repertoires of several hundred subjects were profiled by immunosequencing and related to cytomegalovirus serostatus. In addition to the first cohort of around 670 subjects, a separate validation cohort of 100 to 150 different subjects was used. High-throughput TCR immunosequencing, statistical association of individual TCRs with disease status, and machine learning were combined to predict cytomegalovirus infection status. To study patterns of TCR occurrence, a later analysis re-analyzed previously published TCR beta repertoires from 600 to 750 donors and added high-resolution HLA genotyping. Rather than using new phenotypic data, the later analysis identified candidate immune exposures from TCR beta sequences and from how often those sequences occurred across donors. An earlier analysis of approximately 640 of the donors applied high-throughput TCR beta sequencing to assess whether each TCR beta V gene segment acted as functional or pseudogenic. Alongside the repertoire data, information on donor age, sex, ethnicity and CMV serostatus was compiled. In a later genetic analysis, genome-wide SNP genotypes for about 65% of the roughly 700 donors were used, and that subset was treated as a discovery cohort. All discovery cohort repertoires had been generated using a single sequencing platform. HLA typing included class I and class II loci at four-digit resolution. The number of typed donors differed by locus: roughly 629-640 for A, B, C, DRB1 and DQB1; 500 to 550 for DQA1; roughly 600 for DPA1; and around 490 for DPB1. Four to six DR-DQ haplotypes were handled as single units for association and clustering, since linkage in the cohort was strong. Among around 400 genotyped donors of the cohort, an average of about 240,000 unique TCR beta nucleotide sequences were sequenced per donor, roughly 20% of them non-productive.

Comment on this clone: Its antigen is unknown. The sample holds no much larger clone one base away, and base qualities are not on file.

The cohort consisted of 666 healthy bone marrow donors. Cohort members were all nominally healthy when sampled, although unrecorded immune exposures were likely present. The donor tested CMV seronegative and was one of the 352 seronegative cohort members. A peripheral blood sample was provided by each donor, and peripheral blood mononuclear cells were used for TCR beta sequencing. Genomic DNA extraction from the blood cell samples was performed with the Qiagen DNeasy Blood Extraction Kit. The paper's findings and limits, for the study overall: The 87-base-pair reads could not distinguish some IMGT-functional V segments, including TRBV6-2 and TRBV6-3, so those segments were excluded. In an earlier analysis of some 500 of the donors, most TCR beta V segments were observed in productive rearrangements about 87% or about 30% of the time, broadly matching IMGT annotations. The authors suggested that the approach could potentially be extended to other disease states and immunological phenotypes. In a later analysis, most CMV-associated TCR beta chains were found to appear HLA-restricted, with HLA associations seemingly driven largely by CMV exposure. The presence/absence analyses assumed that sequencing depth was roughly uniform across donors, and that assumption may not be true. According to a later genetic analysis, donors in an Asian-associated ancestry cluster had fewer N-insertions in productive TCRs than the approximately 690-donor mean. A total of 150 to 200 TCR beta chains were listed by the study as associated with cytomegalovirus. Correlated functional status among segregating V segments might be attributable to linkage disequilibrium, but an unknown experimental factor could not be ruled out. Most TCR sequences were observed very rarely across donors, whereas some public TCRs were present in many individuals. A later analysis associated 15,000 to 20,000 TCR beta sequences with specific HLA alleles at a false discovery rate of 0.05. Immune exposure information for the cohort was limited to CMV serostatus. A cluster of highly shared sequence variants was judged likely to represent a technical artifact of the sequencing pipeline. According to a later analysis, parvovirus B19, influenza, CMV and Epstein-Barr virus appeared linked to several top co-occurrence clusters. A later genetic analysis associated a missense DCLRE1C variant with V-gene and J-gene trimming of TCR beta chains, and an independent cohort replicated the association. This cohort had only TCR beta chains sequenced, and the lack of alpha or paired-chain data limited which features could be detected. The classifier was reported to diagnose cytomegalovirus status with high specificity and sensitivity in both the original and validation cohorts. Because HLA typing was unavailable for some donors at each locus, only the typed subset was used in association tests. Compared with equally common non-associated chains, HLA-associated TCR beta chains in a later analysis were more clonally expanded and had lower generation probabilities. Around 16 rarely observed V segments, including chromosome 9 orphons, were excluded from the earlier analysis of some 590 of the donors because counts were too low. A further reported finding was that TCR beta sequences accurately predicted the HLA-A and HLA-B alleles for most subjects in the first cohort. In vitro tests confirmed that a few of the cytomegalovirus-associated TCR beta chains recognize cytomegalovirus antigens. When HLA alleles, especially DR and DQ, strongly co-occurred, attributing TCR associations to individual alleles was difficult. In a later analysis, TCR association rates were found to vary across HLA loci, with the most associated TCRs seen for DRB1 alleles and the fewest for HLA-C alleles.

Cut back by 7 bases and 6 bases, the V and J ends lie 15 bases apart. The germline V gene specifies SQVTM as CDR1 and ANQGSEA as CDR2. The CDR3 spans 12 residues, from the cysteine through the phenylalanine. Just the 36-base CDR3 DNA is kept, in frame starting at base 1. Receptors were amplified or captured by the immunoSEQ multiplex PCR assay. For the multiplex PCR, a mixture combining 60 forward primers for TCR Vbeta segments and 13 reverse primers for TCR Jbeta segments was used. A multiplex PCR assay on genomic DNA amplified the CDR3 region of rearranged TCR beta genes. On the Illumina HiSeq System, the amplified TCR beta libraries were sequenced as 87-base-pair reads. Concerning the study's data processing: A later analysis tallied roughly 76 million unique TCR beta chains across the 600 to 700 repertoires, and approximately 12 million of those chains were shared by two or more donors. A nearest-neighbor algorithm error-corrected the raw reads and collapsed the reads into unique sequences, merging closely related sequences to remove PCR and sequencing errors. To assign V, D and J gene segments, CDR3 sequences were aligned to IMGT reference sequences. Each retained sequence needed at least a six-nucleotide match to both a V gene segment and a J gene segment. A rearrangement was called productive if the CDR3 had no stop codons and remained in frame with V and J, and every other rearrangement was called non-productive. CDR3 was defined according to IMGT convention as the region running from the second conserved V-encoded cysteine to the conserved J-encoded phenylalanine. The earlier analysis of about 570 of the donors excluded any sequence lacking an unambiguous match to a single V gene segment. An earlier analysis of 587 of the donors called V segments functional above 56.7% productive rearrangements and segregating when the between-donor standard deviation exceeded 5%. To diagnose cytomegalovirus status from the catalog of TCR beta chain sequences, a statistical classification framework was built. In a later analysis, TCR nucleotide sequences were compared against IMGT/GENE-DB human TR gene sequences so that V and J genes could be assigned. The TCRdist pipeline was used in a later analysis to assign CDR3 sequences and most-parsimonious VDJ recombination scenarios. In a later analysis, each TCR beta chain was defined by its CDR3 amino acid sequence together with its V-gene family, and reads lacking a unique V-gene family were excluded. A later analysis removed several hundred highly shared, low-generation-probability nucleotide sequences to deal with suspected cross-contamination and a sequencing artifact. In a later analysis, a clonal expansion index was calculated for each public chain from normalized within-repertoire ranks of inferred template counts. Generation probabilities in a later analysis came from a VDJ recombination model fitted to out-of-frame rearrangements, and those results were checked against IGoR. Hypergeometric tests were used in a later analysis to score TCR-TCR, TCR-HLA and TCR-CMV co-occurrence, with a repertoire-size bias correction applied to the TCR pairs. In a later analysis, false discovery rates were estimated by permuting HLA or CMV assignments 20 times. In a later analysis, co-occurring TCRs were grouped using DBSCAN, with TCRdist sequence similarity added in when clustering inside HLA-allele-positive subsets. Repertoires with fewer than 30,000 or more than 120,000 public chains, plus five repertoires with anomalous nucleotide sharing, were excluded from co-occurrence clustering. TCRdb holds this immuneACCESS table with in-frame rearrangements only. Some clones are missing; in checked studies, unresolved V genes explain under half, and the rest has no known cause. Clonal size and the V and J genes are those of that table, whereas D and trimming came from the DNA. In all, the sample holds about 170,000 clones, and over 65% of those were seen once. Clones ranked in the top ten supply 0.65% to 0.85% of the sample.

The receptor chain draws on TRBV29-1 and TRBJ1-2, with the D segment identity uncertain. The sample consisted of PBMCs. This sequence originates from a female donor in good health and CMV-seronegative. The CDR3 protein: CSGLTGVDGYTF. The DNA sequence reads TGCAGCGGTCTAACCGGGGTAGATGGCTACACCTTC. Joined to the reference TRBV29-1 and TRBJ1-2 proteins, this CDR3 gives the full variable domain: SAVISQKPSRDICQRGTSLTIQCQVDSQVTMMFWYRQQPGQSLTLIATANQGSEATYESGFVIDKFPISRPNLTFSTLTVSNMSPEDSSIYLCSGLTGVDGYTFGSGTRLTVV.